Below are 20 T cell receptor beta chains sequenced from a single sample in a study of shared clonotypes between healthy human individuals. Positive CCR7 selection of CD45RO-negative cells yielded the naive CD8 cells, and terminally differentiated effector memory CD45RA+ cells were excluded. The assay was immunoSEQ multiplex PCR, and TCRdb's table has in-frame clones only and misses some. Among about 2.1 million clones listed, about 94% were seen once. The sequenced sample was naive CD8+ T cells from PBMCs. The source of these receptors is a man between 18 and 35 years old in good health. Some clones in this sample may be carry-over from other donors' samples.

The J gene is TRBJ2-5, the V gene TRBV7-9; D is unresolved. CDR1 SEHNR and CDR2 FQNEAQ come from the germline V gene (reference sequence). The CDR3 sequence is 12 residues long. Trimming cost V 4 bases and J 7 bases, with 10 bases left between them. In DNA, the CDR3 is TGTGCCAGCAGCTCCCCTCTTGGGACCCAGTACTTC. Its protein is CASSSPLGTQYF.

J is TRBJ2-2 and V is TRBV4-3, with TRBD1 as a possible D gene (6 bases). This CDR3 has 17 residues. Germline-derived CDR1 and CDR2 are LGHNA and YSLEER. Trimming shortened V by 0 bases and J by 1 base, and 12 bases separated the two germline ends. CDR3 nucleotide sequence: TGCGCCAGCAGCCAAGATCCCCGGGGACAGAACACCGGGGAGCTGTTTTTT. It encodes CASSQDPRGQNTGELFF.

Concerning this clone: A read error may produce the germline difference seen at one junction end. The CDR3 nucleotides are TGTGCCAGCAGCCTCGAACGGGACAGGATTTTC. Protein: CASSLERDRIF. This chain links TRBV7-9 with TRBJ2-7; 8 bases line up with TRBD1. This CDR3 has 11 amino acids. Germline CDR1 SEHNR, CDR2 FQNEAQ (reference sequence).

The chain recombines TRBV4-3 with TRBJ1-2; 9 bases are shared with TRBD1. The CDR3 runs 15 residues. Germline trimming cut 4 bases from V and 2 bases from J; bases unmatched to any gene: 5. Germline CDR1 reads LGHNA; CDR2 reads YSLEER. CDR3 loop: CASSPDRGPNYGYTF. CDR3 nucleotides: TGCGCCAGCAGCCCGGACAGGGGCCCAAACTATGGCTACACCTTC.

J is TRBJ2-1 and V is TRBV28; 8 bases fit TRBD2. CDR1 is MDHEN, CDR2 SYDVKM, per germline. The CDR3 runs 15 residues. The V segment lost 6 bases and the J segment 8 bases; nucleotides outside the gene matches: 12. The CDR3: CASSLGREETHEQFF. The CDR3 nucleotides read TGTGCCAGCAGCTTGGGGCGGGAGGAGACCCATGAGCAGTTCTTC.

V and J are TRBV19 and TRBJ1-1; D is perhaps TRBD1 (5 bases). The length of the CDR3 is 14 residues. Looked up from germline, CDR1 is LNHDA and CDR2 is SQIVND (reference sequence). Trimming removed 6 bases from V and 4 bases from J, with 15 bases in between. CDR3 loop: CASRLSGTGTEAFF. The DNA of the CDR3 is TGTGCCAGTAGACTAAGCGGGACGGGCACTGAAGCTTTCTTT.

J is TRBJ2-7 and V is TRBV5-5; D gene unclear. The length of the CDR3 is 13 residues. V was trimmed by 1 base and J by 3 bases, leaving 8 bases between them. CDR1 is SGHKS, CDR2 YYEKEE, per germline (reference sequence). In DNA, the CDR3 is TGTGCCAGCAGCTTGCTCCGCGTCTACGAGCAGTACTTC. Its protein product is CASSLLRVYEQYF.

Notes on this clone: The sample carries other DNA sequences with the same CDR3. The genes are TRBV7-9 and TRBJ2-7, with 9 nucleotides matching TRBD2. This CDR3 is built from 14 residues. CDR1 and CDR2 (germline): SEHNR, FQNEAQ (reference sequence). The J segment lost 4 bases and the V segment lost 3 bases, leaving 4 bases of the junction unmatched. As DNA, the CDR3 is TGTGCCAGCAGCTTTGGTAGCGGGAGTTACGAGCAGTACTTC. It codes for CASSFGSGSYEQYF.

V is TRBV7-3 and J is TRBJ2-2; 8 bases align to TRBD2. J gave up 3 bases and V 0 bases, and 3 bases lay outside the gene matches. CDR1 is SGHTA and CDR2 is FQGTGA in the germline V gene. This CDR3 is 16 amino acids long. CDR3 sequence: CASSLTTSDDTGELFF. The CDR3, as DNA: TGTGCCAGCAGCTTAACGACTAGCGACGACACCGGGGAGCTGTTTTTT. Full variable domain (rest looked up from reference TRBV7-3 and TRBJ2-2): GAGVSQTPSNKVTEKGKYVELRCDPISGHTALYWYRQSLGQGPEFLIYFQGTGAADDSGLPNDRFFAVRPEGSVSTLKIQRTERGDSAVYLCASSLTTSDDTGELFFGEGSRLTVL.

About this clone itself: At one end, the junction sequence differs from germline, possibly due to a read error. This same CDR3 is encoded by further DNA sequences in the sample. The V gene is TRBV5-1, the J gene TRBJ2-3, with unresolved D. Germline lookup yields CDR1 SGHRS and CDR2 YFSETQ. The CDR3 loop spans 14 amino acids. The CDR3 region has the DNA TGCGCCAGCAGCTTGGAGGGTAGCACTGATACGCAGTATTTT. This codes for CASSLEGSTDTQYF.

V is TRBV7-3 and J is TRBJ2-5; 11 bases align to TRBD1. The germline V gene encodes CDR1 SGHTA and CDR2 FQGTGA. This CDR3 contains 15 residues. The ends lost 4 bases at V and 4 bases at J; junction bases unmatched: 5. The CDR3 sequence is CASSSGTGGRETQYF. CDR3 DNA: TGTGCCAGCAGCTCCGGGACAGGGGGGCGAGAGACCCAGTACTTC.

This clone was found once. This specimen includes other DNA sequences encoding the same CDR3. The chain has TRBV28 and TRBJ2-7; D uncertain. Germline assignment: CDR1 MDHEN and CDR2 SYDVKM. The CDR3 length is 11 residues. Trimming cost V 1 base and J 6 bases, with 4 bases left between them. The CDR3 DNA sequence: TGTGCCAGCAGTTTATCGGCCGAGCAGTACTTC. Translation: CASSLSAEQYF.

This chain joins TRBV6-5 and TRBJ2-7; D not resolved. This CDR3 has 15 amino acids. V lost 1 base to trimming and J lost 2 bases, with 12 bases between them. Germline assignment: CDR1 MNHEY and CDR2 SVGAGI. CDR3 DNA sequence: TGTGCCAGCAGTTACTTCGCCAGCTCTACCTACGAGCAGTACTTC. This encodes CASSYFASSTYEQYF.

This clone was detected a few times. The CDR3: CASSLESRTEAFF. For the CDR3, the DNA is TGCGCCAGCAGCTTGGAATCGAGGACTGAAGCTTTCTTT. The chain links TRBV5-1 to TRBJ1-1; no firm D call. This CDR3 has 13 amino acids. CDR1 is SGHRS, CDR2 YFSETQ, per germline. V gave up 0 bases and J gave up 5 bases, with 8 bases separating them.

The chain combines TRBV19 with TRBJ2-7, with D tentatively TRBD1 (6 bases). Deletions cut 6 bases from V and 3 bases from J, with 15 bases between. Germline V gene lookup returns CDR1 LNHDA and CDR2 SQIVND (reference sequence). This CDR3 contains 14 residues. The CDR3 nucleotides are TGTGCCAGTAGCAGTTATGAGGGGGACTACGAGCAGTACTTC. Translation gives CASSSYEGDYEQYF.

V gene TRBV13 combines with J gene TRBJ1-2; D is undetermined. V lost 6 bases and J lost 4, with 15 bases in between. Germline V gives CDR1 PRHDT, CDR2 FYEKMQ (reference sequence). The CDR3 runs to 14 residues. CDR3 region: CASSDDPSSYGYTF. CDR3 DNA: TGTGCCAGCAGTGACGACCCCTCATCCTATGGCTACACCTTC.

The gene calls are TRBV7-6 and TRBJ2-7, with 7 bases identical to TRBD2. Germline V gene lookup returns CDR1 SGHVS and CDR2 FNYEAQ. Trimming removed 3 bases from V and 0 bases from J; junction bases left unmatched: 5. This CDR3 comprises 15 residues. The CDR3 nucleotides read TGTGCCAGCAGCTTTGGAGCGGGAAGCTCCTACGAGCAGTACTTC. Residues: CASSFGAGSSYEQYF.

The rearrangement uses TRBV7-2 and TRBJ2-3; 8 nucleotides line up with TRBD2. Unmatched junction bases numbered 4, after V lost 1 base and J lost 4 bases. The CDR3 has 15 residues. Germline loops: CDR1 SGHTA, CDR2 FQGNSA. The CDR3 loop reads CASSLGGRFSDTQYF. CDR3 bases: TGTGCCAGCAGCTTAGGCGGGAGGTTCTCAGATACGCAGTATTTT.

The V call is TRBV5-8, the J call TRBJ1-3; the D is unclear. The CDR3 totals 14 residues. Deletions cut 4 bases from V and 0 bases from J, with 8 bases between. CDR1 is SGHTS and CDR2 is YDEGEE in the germline V gene. The CDR3 reads CASSGRASGNTIYF. The CDR3 nucleotides are TGTGCCAGCAGCGGAAGGGCCTCTGGAAACACCATATATTTT. Drawing the rest from reference TRBV5-8 and TRBJ1-3, the complete variable domain is EAGVTQSPTHLIKTRGQQATLRCSPISGHTSVYWYQQALGLGLQFLLWYDEGEERNRGNFPPRFSGRQFPNYSSELNVNALELEDSALYLCASSGRASGNTIYFGEGSWLTVV.

This sequence joins TRBV27 and TRBJ2-7; D call uncertain. The CDR3 has 15 residues. Trimming took 0 bases from V and 2 from J, leaving 11 bases between them. Germline loops: CDR1 MNHEY, CDR2 SMNVEV (reference sequence). CDR3 region: CASSLSPTGTYEQYF. CDR3 coding DNA: TGTGCCAGCAGTTTATCCCCCACCGGAACCTACGAGCAGTACTTC.